The clone carrying this T cell receptor (delta chain) appeared a few times. Its cognate antigen is unknown. This probably arose from a read error, given a far larger clone one base away. The same CDR3 can be traced to other DNA sequences in this sample. This record comes from a study of gammadelta T cells in human blood. Notes on the study in general: Polyclonal expansion of innate γδ T cells after birth appeared microbially driven.

With CATT, TCRdb re-called clones from the RT-PCR reads. The table has 250 to 400 delta-chain clones, about 13% seen once; the top ten hold approximately 62%. V gave up 3 bases and J gave up 2 bases, with 15 bases separating them. This CDR3 is 15 amino acids long. The germline V gene has CDR1 GEAIGNYY and CDR2 EKD. Input material: Vgamma9Vdelta2 gamma-delta T cells from adult blood. The rearrangement joins TRDV2 to TRDJ1, with a tentative D call TRDD3 (6 bases). This sequence was found in a human donor. The CDR3 DNA reads TGTGCCTGTGACGTGCTGGGGAAGTATACCGATAAACTCATCTTT. Translating gives CACDVLGKYTDKLIF.